A selection of T cell receptor beta chains follows, all from one sample in a study of T cell repertoires in cytomegalovirus infection. TCRdb recomputed calls from the reads with MiXCR, one row per CDR3 protein. The data show around 530,000 distinct CDR3 sequences, with more than 25% seen just once and less than 15% held by the top ten. The source material was PBMCs. These receptors all stem from a human donor in good health (CMV status not recorded). Some clones in this sample may be carry-over from other donors' samples. Both conserved end residues are part of each CDR3. The D gene is left open where the match is weak. Only some rows state a clone size, as once, few, many or a class for expanded clones.

abundance: .; d_gene: TRBD2; v_gene: TRBV7-6; j_gene: TRBJ2-1; CDR3aa: CASSSTPPGLLAGVTEQFF; CDR3nt: TGTGCCAGCAGCTCAACTCCGCCAGGGCTACTAGCGGGAGTGACTGAGCAGTTCTTC
abundance: many; d_gene: .; v_gene: TRBV12-3/TRBV12-4; j_gene: TRBJ1-1; CDR3aa: CASSAGTEAFF; CDR3nt: TGTGCCAGCAGCGCCGGCACTGAAGCTTTCTTT
abundance: few; d_gene: .; v_gene: TRBV20-1; j_gene: TRBJ2-4; CDR3aa: CSARARARNIQYF; CDR3nt: TGCAGTGCTAGGGCCAGGGCAAGAAACATTCAGTACTTC
abundance: few; d_gene: .; v_gene: TRBV19; j_gene: TRBJ1-5; CDR3aa: CASSETAISQPQHF; CDR3nt: TGTGCCAGTAGCGAGACAGCGATATCTCAGCCCCAGCATTTT
abundance: many; d_gene: .; v_gene: TRBV7-2; j_gene: TRBJ1-2; CDR3aa: CASSLAVAARLRGYTF; CDR3nt: TGTGCCAGCAGCTTAGCAGTGGCAGCTAGATTACGGGGCTACACCTTC
abundance: .; d_gene: TRBD1; v_gene: TRBV7-2; j_gene: TRBJ1-1; CDR3aa: CASSSLQGENTEAFF; CDR3nt: TGTGCCAGCAGCTCCTTACAGGGGGAGAACACTGAAGCTTTCTTT
abundance: few; d_gene: TRBD1; v_gene: TRBV7-2; j_gene: TRBJ1-2; CDR3aa: CASSLARDRVYGYTF; CDR3nt: TGTGCCAGCAGCTTAGCCCGGGACAGGGTCTATGGCTACACCTTC
abundance: .; d_gene: TRBD2; v_gene: TRBV12-3/TRBV12-4; j_gene: TRBJ2-7; CDR3aa: CASSPTSGGITNYEQYF; CDR3nt: TGTGCCAGCAGTCCGACTAGCGGGGGAATTACGAACTACGAGCAGTACTTC
abundance: .; d_gene: TRBD1; v_gene: TRBV28; j_gene: TRBJ1-2; CDR3aa: CASSWGQGRDGYTF; CDR3nt: TGTGCCAGCAGTTGGGGACAGGGGAGGGATGGCTACACCTTC
abundance: few; d_gene: .; v_gene: TRBV7-9; j_gene: TRBJ1-2; CDR3aa: CASSLVGSENYGYTF; CDR3nt: TGTGCCAGCAGCTTAGTAGGATCGGAAAACTATGGCTACACCTTC
abundance: few; d_gene: TRBD1; v_gene: TRBV6-1; j_gene: TRBJ1-2; CDR3aa: CASSEGDSGGNYGYTF; CDR3nt: TGTGCCAGCAGTGAGGGGGATTCAGGGGGGAACTATGGCTACACCTTC
abundance: few; d_gene: .; v_gene: TRBV4-3; j_gene: TRBJ2-6; CDR3aa: CASTKGPNSGANVLTF; CDR3nt: TGCGCCAGCACAAAGGGCCCGAACTCTGGGGCCAACGTCCTGACTTTC
abundance: few; d_gene: TRBD1; v_gene: TRBV19; j_gene: TRBJ1-5; CDR3aa: CASSIRQGQNQPQHF; CDR3nt: TGTGCCAGTAGTATTAGACAGGGACAAAATCAGCCCCAGCATTTT
abundance: .; d_gene: .; v_gene: TRBV6-5; j_gene: TRBJ2-1; CDR3aa: CASSYSRGGAYNEQFF; CDR3nt: TGTGCCAGCAGTTACTCGAGGGGCGGGGCCTACAATGAGCAGTTCTTC
abundance: .; d_gene: .; v_gene: TRBV4-1; j_gene: TRBJ2-1; CDR3aa: CASTKRTRQLSSYNEQFF; CDR3nt: TGCGCCAGCACCAAACGAACCCGTCAGCTGAGCTCCTACAATGAGCAGTTCTTC
abundance: .; d_gene: .; v_gene: TRBV6-2/TRBV6-3; j_gene: TRBJ2-3; CDR3aa: CASSPIGGGTDTQYF; CDR3nt: TGTGCCAGCAGCCCCATTGGGGGAGGCACAGATACGCAGTATTTT
abundance: few; d_gene: TRBD1; v_gene: TRBV28; j_gene: TRBJ2-7; CDR3aa: CASGTTGFNLYEQYF; CDR3nt: TGTGCCAGCGGTACGACAGGGTTTAACCTCTACGAGCAGTACTTC
abundance: .; d_gene: TRBD2; v_gene: TRBV6-2/TRBV6-3; j_gene: TRBJ2-1; CDR3aa: CASSPSGLADPSSYNEQFF; CDR3nt: TGTGCCAGCAGTCCTTCTGGACTAGCGGACCCGAGCTCCTACAATGAGCAGTTCTTC
abundance: many; d_gene: TRBD2; v_gene: TRBV7-8; j_gene: TRBJ2-5; CDR3aa: CASSFAGGPRETQYF; CDR3nt: TGTGCCAGCAGCTTTGCGGGAGGGCCGAGGGAGACCCAGTACTTC
abundance: .; d_gene: TRBD2; v_gene: TRBV11-2; j_gene: TRBJ2-6; CDR3aa: CASSLWTSGSSGANVLTF; CDR3nt: TGTGCCAGCAGCCTTTGGACTAGCGGGAGCTCTGGGGCCAACGTCCTGACTTTC
abundance: .; d_gene: .; v_gene: TRBV30; j_gene: TRBJ1-2; CDR3aa: CAWSVLLGYTF; CDR3nt: TGTGCCTGGAGTGTACTCCTAGGCTACACCTTC
abundance: .; d_gene: TRBD2; v_gene: TRBV5-6; j_gene: TRBJ2-7; CDR3aa: CASTGAGGYYEQYF; CDR3nt: TGTGCCAGTACCGGAGCGGGAGGGTACTACGAGCAGTACTTC
abundance: many; d_gene: .; v_gene: TRBV7-2; j_gene: TRBJ2-3; CDR3aa: CASSTGTHKWDTQYF; CDR3nt: TGTGCCAGCAGCACCGGGACACATAAATGGGATACGCAGTATTTT
abundance: .; d_gene: .; v_gene: TRBV14; j_gene: TRBJ1-6; CDR3aa: CASSQQVDSPLHF; CDR3nt: TGTGCCAGCAGCCAACAAGTGGATTCACCCCTCCACTTT
abundance: .; d_gene: .; v_gene: TRBV6-2/TRBV6-3; j_gene: TRBJ2-5; CDR3aa: CASTRHDQETQYF; CDR3nt: TGTGCCAGCACCCGACACGACCAAGAGACCCAGTACTTC
abundance: few; d_gene: .; v_gene: TRBV7-2; j_gene: TRBJ1-3; CDR3aa: CASSLDGGTNTIYF; CDR3nt: TGTGCCAGCAGCTTAGATGGTGGAACGAACACCATATATTTT
abundance: once; d_gene: .; v_gene: TRBV4-3; j_gene: TRBJ1-2; CDR3aa: CASSQAWGRTNYGYTF; CDR3nt: TGCGCCAGCAGCCAAGCGTGGGGCAGAACTAACTATGGCTACACCTTC
abundance: few; d_gene: TRBD1; v_gene: TRBV11-2; j_gene: TRBJ1-6; CDR3aa: CASSLEGGRDSPLHF; CDR3nt: TGTGCCAGCAGCTTAGAAGGGGGCAGGGATTCACCCCTCCACTTT
abundance: .; d_gene: .; v_gene: TRBV5-6; j_gene: TRBJ1-1; CDR3aa: CASSLGQLPNTEAFF; CDR3nt: TGTGCCAGCAGCTTGGGGCAGTTACCTAACACTGAAGCTTTCTTT
abundance: .; d_gene: .; v_gene: TRBV20-1; j_gene: TRBJ2-3; CDR3aa: CSARDDALRGPQYF; CDR3nt: TGCAGTGCTAGAGATGATGCCCTGCGGGGGCCGCAGTATTTT
abundance: .; d_gene: .; v_gene: TRBV7-2; j_gene: TRBJ1-1; CDR3aa: CASSITRVGSTEAFF; CDR3nt: TGTGCCAGCAGCATTACCAGGGTCGGAAGCACTGAAGCTTTCTTT
abundance: few; d_gene: TRBD1; v_gene: TRBV19; j_gene: TRBJ1-6; CDR3aa: CASTHGQGTLKSPLHF; CDR3nt: TGTGCCAGTACCCACGGACAGGGCACGTTGAAATCACCCCTCCACTTT
abundance: .; d_gene: TRBD2; v_gene: TRBV5-1; j_gene: TRBJ2-1; CDR3aa: CASSGRTSGSVYEQFF; CDR3nt: TGCGCCAGCAGCGGGAGGACTAGCGGGAGCGTCTATGAGCAGTTCTTC
abundance: .; d_gene: .; v_gene: TRBV12-3/TRBV12-4; j_gene: TRBJ2-1; CDR3aa: CASTFMMTGRANEQFF; CDR3nt: TGTGCCAGCACCTTTATGATGACAGGGAGGGCGAATGAGCAGTTCTTC
abundance: many; d_gene: .; v_gene: TRBV7-8; j_gene: TRBJ2-1; CDR3aa: CASSLAGGGQFF; CDR3nt: TGTGCCAGCAGCTTAGCGGGTGGCGGGCAGTTCTTC
abundance: many; d_gene: .; v_gene: TRBV7-9; j_gene: TRBJ1-1; CDR3aa: CASADRSGTEAFF; CDR3nt: TGTGCCTCTGCCGACAGGTCAGGCACTGAAGCTTTCTTT
abundance: .; d_gene: .; v_gene: TRBV7-2; j_gene: TRBJ2-6; CDR3aa: CASSFFSGANVLTF; CDR3nt: TGTGCCAGCAGCTTTTTCTCTGGGGCCAACGTCCTGACTTTC
abundance: .; d_gene: .; v_gene: TRBV12-3/TRBV12-4; j_gene: TRBJ1-3; CDR3aa: CASSTRGSGNTIYF; CDR3nt: TGTGCCAGCAGCACCAGGGGATCTGGAAACACCATATATTTT
abundance: .; d_gene: TRBD2; v_gene: TRBV7-9; j_gene: TRBJ2-1; CDR3aa: CASSLGSGSLDEQFF; CDR3nt: TGTGCCAGCAGCTTAGGTAGCGGGAGTTTGGATGAGCAGTTCTTC
abundance: few; d_gene: .; v_gene: TRBV10-2; j_gene: TRBJ2-1; CDR3aa: CATTVDRDSYNEQFF; CDR3nt: TGCGCCACCACGGTGGACAGAGATTCCTACAATGAGCAGTTCTTC